These T cell receptor beta chains were read from a single sample in a study of blood T cells in healthy people across ages. Via MiXCR, TCRdb re-called the 5' RACE reads, giving one row per CDR3 protein. The sample has 750,000 to 950,000 distinct CDR3 sequences, 25% to 35% seen once. These sequences were also reported in another study, on T cells of mothers and their children.

The source material was blood. Receptors originate from a woman aged 40 to 49 in good health. CDR3s include the opening cysteine and the closing phenylalanine or tryptophan. A D gene is named only where the DNA matches it firmly. Size is omitted from some rows. Given values are once, few, many or a class for expanded clones.

cdr3_nt cdr3_aa clone_size j_call d_call v_call
TGTGCCAGCAGCGCATGGACTGGACAGGGAGAGACTGAAGCTTTCTTT CASSAWTGQGETEAFF . TRBJ1-1 TRBD1 TRBV7-2
TGTGCCAGCAGCTTGGGAGCGGGGAACACCGGGGAGCTGGTTTTT CASSLGAGNTGELVF . TRBJ2-2 TRBD2 TRBV7-3
TGTGCCAGCAGTTTAGGACGTTGGGGCGGGGTTGAGTCAGATGCGCAGTATTTC CASSLGRWGGVESDAQYF . TRBJ2-3 . TRBV12-3/TRBV12-4
TGTGCCAGCAGTGAGGGGGCTACCGGGGAGCTGTTTTTT CASSEGATGELFF few TRBJ2-2 . TRBV2
TGTGCCAGCAGCCTTAGCCGGGACAGGATGACGCGTGAAGAAAAACTGTTTTTT CASSLSRDRMTREEKLFF . TRBJ1-4 TRBD1 TRBV3-1
TGTGCCAGCACCCCCGTAACGCCAGATACGCAGTATTTT CASTPVTPDTQYF . TRBJ2-3 . TRBV12-3/TRBV12-4
TGTGCCAGCAGTACCCGGGTAACCGAGCAGTACTTC CASSTRVTEQYF many TRBJ2-7 . TRBV12-3/TRBV12-4
TGTGCCAGCAGCCGGGGACTAGCGGGGGGGCCGGATACGCAGTATTTT CASSRGLAGGPDTQYF few TRBJ2-3 TRBD2 TRBV7-9
TGTGCCACCATGGAGATTGGCTCTGGGGCCAACGTCCTGACTTTC CATMEIGSGANVLTF many TRBJ2-6 . TRBV6-5
TGTGCCAGCAGCCAGCAGGTCGCAGCTAATGAAAAACTGTTTTTT CASSQQVAANEKLFF few TRBJ1-4 . TRBV4-2
TGCGCCAGCAGCTTAAGCGGAACGGAGCAGTTCTTC CASSLSGTEQFF . TRBJ2-1 . TRBV5-1
TGTGCCAGCAGCGGTCGGGAGCGGGGGACTCGGGACGAGCAGTTCTTC CASSGRERGTRDEQFF . TRBJ2-1 TRBD2 TRBV6-1
TGCGCCAGCAGCCAACAAGGATTCAATGAGCAGTTCTTC CASSQQGFNEQFF . TRBJ2-1 . TRBV5-1
TGTGCCAGCAGCGACCAGGTTAACACTGAAGCTTTCTTT CASSDQVNTEAFF few TRBJ1-1 . TRBV7-2
TGTGCCAGCCTCTCCCTGAGGGACAACTCCTACGAGCAGTACTTC CASLSLRDNSYEQYF . TRBJ2-7 . TRBV28
TGTGCCAGTAGTATGCCGATAGGGTCCAGGGAGACCCAGTACTTC CASSMPIGSRETQYF many TRBJ2-5 . TRBV19
TGTGCCAGCAGTTTACAGGACAGGGCGAGATCACCCCTCCACTTT CASSLQDRARSPLHF few TRBJ1-6 TRBD1 TRBV12-3/TRBV12-4
TGTGCCAGCAGTGAATCGGCCGGGTACAATTCACCCCTCCACTTT CASSESAGYNSPLHF few TRBJ1-6 . TRBV25-1
TGCGCCAGCAGCCAAGAGGGGACAGGCGGTTCGGGTGAAGCTTTCTTT CASSQEGTGGSGEAFF . TRBJ1-1 TRBD1 TRBV4-1
TGCAGTGCTAGAGTGGCGATTGAGCAGTTCTTC CSARVAIEQFF many TRBJ2-1 . TRBV20-1
TGTGCCAGCAGCGCAGGGGGGCAGGGAGTCTACGAGCAGTACTTC CASSAGGQGVYEQYF . TRBJ2-7 . TRBV7-2
TGCGCCAGCAGCTTGGAGCGGAGTAGCTACGAGCAGTACTTC CASSLERSSYEQYF few TRBJ2-7 . TRBV5-1
TGTGCCAGCAGTGAAATCCGGTCCTACAATGAGCAGTTCTTC CASSEIRSYNEQFF few TRBJ2-1 . TRBV2
TGTGCCAGCAGCTTGACAGCTTGGGCTAGCGGGATTAGCACAGATACGCAGTATTTT CASSLTAWASGISTDTQYF . TRBJ2-3 TRBD2 TRBV5-6
TGTGCCAGCAGCTTGGGTCTAGCCTTTGCTGAGCAGTACTTC CASSLGLAFAEQYF . TRBJ2-7 . TRBV7-3
TGCAGTGCCGAGGGACAGGGGGTGAATCAGTACTTC CSAEGQGVNQYF . TRBJ2-4 TRBD1 TRBV20-1
TGTGCCAGCAGCCCCTGGGAGGGGCCCACTGAAGCTTTCTTT CASSPWEGPTEAFF . TRBJ1-1 . TRBV7-9
TGTGCCAGCAGTTTTTACCTAGGGTCCGCAACTAATGAAAAACTGTTTTTT CASSFYLGSATNEKLFF few TRBJ1-4 . TRBV12-3/TRBV12-4
TGCAGTGCTTCGTTGCTCTCTGGAAACACCATATATTTT CSASLLSGNTIYF . TRBJ1-3 . TRBV20-1
TGTGCCAGCAGGACTCTGGACAGGGCCACCCGCACCTTC CASRTLDRATRTF . TRBJ1-2 TRBD1 TRBV27
TGTGCCGGTAGTATAAAGCGGGGCTCGTTCAATGAGCAGTTCTTC CAGSIKRGSFNEQFF . TRBJ2-1 TRBD2 TRBV19
TGTGCCAGCAGTTCGCGCGGTAACTCCTACGAGCAGTACTTC CASSSRGNSYEQYF few TRBJ2-7 . TRBV12-3/TRBV12-4
TGCGCCAGCAGCGGGGGACAGGGGGAAGAGACCCAGTACTTC CASSGGQGEETQYF many TRBJ2-5 TRBD1 TRBV5-1
TGTACCAGCACCATCGGGGGTGGCAATCAGCCCCAGCATTTT CTSTIGGGNQPQHF few TRBJ1-5 . TRBV7-2
TGTGCCAGCAGTCCTTCCGGGCCCCAGTTCTTC CASSPSGPQFF few TRBJ2-1 . TRBV7-9
TGTGCCAGCAGCTTAAGTATACGGAGGGACTATGGCTACACCTTC CASSLSIRRDYGYTF . TRBJ1-2 . TRBV7-9
TGTGCCAGCAGTGAAGCCGGGACAGGGGGCCGCGAGCAGTACTTC CASSEAGTGGREQYF few TRBJ2-7 TRBD1 TRBV2
TGTGCCAGCAGCTTAAGCGGGGGGATCTACAATGAGCAGTACTTC CASSLSGGIYNEQYF . TRBJ2-5 TRBD2 TRBV13
TGTGCCAGCAGCATGGGGCCTGAAGCTTTCTTT CASSMGPEAFF few TRBJ1-1 . TRBV27
TGCGGTGCTCCTTTGACAGGGGGCGGGAATCAGCCCCAGCATTTT CGAPLTGGGNQPQHF . TRBJ1-5 TRBD1 TRBV20-1
TGTGCCAGTAGTAAGGGACTAGCGGGGGACTACGAGCAGTACTTC CASSKGLAGDYEQYF . TRBJ2-7 TRBD2 TRBV19